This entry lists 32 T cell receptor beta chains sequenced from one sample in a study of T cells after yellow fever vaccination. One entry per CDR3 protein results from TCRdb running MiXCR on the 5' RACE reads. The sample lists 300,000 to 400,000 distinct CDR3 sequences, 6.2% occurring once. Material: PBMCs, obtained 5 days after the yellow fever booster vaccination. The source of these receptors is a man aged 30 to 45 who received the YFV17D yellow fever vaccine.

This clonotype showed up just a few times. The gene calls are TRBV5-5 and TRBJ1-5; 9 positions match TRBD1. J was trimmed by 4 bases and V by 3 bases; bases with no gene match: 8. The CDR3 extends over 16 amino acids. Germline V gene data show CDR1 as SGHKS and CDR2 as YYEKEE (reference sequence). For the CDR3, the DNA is TGTGCCAGCAGCTCAATGACCGGGACAGGGAATCAGCCCCAGCATTTT. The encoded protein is CASSSMTGTGNQPQHF.

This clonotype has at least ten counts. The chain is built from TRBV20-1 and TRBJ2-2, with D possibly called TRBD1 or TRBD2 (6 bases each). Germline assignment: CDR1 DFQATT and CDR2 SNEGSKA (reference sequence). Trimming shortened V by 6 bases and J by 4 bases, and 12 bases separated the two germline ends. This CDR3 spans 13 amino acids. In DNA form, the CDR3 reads TGCAGTGCCACGGGGGCGGGCACCGGGGAGCTGTTTTTT. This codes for CSATGAGTGELFF.

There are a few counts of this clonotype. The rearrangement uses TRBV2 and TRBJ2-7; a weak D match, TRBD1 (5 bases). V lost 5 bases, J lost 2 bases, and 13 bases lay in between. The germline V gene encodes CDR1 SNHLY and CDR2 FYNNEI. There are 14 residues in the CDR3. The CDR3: CASSLPGYTYEQYF. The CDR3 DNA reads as TGTGCCAGCAGTCTCCCAGGGTATACCTACGAGCAGTACTTC.

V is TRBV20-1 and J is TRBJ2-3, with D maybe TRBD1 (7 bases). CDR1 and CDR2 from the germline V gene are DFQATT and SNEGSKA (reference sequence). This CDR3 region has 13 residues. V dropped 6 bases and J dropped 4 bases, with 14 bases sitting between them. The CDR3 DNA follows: TGCAGTGCCTCAGGGGGGAGCGCAGATACGCAGTATTTT. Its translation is CSASGGSADTQYF.

In DNA, the CDR3 is TGCAGTGCTAACGGACAGTCCTCCTACAATGAGCAGTTCTTC. Its protein product is CSANGQSSYNEQFF. This chain joins TRBV20-1 and TRBJ2-1; a possible D gene is TRBD1 (6 bases). CDR3 length: 14 residues. V was clipped by 4 bases and J by 0 bases, with 10 bases between them. Germline CDR1 reads DFQATT; CDR2 reads SNEGSKA (reference sequence).

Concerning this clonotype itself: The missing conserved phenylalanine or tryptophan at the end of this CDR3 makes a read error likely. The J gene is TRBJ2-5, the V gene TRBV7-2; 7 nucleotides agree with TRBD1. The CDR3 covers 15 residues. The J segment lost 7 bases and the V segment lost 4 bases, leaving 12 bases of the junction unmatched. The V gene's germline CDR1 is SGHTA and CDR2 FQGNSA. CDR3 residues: CASSSAGTAKGTQYL. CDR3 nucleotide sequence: TGTGCCAGCAGCTCGGCCGGGACAGCGAAGGGGACCCAGTACCTC.

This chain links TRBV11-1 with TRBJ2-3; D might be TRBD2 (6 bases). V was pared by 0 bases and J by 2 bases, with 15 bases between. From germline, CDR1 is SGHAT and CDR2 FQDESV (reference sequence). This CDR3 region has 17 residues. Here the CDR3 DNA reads TGTGCCAGCAGCTTAGCGCTAGGCGGGACCTCCACAGATACGCAGTATTTT. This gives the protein CASSLALGGTSTDTQYF. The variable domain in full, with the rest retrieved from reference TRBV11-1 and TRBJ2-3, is EAEVAQSPRYKITEKSQAVAFWCDPISGHATLYWYRQILGQGPELLVQFQDESVVDDSQLPKDRFSAERLKGVDSTLKIQPAELGDSAMYLCASSLALGGTSTDTQYFGPGTRLTVL.

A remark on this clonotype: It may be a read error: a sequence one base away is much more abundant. The CDR3 DNA reads TGCAGTGCTAGACAGGTGGCGATGACTGAAGCTTTCTTT. Translating it yields CSARQVAMTEAFF. This sequence joins TRBV20-1 and TRBJ1-1, with D hard to call. V lost 2 bases and J lost 5, with 12 bases in between. The CDR3 is 13 residues long. Germline values: CDR1 DFQATT, CDR2 SNEGSKA (reference sequence).

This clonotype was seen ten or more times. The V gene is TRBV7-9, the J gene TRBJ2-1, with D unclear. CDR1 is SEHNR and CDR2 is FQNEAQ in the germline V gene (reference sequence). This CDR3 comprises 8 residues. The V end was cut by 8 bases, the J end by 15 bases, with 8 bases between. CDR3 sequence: CASPPAFF. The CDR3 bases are TGTGCCAGCCCCCCGGCGTTCTTC.

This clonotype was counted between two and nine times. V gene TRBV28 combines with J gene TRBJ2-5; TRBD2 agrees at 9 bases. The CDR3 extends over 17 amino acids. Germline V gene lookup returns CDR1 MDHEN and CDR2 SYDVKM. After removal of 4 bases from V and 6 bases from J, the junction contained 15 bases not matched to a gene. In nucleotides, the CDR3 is TGTGCCAGCAGTTCGGGGGCTGGCGGGAGGGCCTGGAAGACCCAGTACTTC. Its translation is CASSSGAGGRAWKTQYF. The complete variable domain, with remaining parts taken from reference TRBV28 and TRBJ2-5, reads DVKVTQSSRYLVKRTGEKVFLECVQDMDHENMFWYRQDPGLGLRLIYFSYDVKMKEKGDIPEGYSVSREKKERFSLILESASTNQTSMYLCASSSGAGGRAWKTQYFGPGTRLLVL.

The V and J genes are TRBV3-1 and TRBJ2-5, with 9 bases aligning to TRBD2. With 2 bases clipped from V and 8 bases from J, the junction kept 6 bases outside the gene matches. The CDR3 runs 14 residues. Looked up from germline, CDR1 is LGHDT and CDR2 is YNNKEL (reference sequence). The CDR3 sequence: CASSQRGTSSTQYF. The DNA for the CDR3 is TGTGCCAGCAGCCAACGCGGGACTAGCAGTACCCAGTACTTC.

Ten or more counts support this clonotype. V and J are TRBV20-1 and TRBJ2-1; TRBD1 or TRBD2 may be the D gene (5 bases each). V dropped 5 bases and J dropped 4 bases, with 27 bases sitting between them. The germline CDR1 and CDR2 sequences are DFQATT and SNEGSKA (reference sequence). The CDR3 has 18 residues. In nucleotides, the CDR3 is TGCAGTGCTTGGGCGCTAGCAACGGGGCCCAATGGGTACAATGAGCAGTTCTTC. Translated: CSAWALATGPNGYNEQFF.

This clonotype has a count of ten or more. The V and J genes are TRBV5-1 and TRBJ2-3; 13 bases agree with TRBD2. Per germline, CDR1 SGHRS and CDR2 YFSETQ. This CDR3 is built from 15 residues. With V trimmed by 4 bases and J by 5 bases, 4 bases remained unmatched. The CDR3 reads CASSDRTSGGDTQYF. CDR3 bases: TGCGCCAGCAGCGACCGGACTAGCGGGGGAGATACGCAGTATTTT.

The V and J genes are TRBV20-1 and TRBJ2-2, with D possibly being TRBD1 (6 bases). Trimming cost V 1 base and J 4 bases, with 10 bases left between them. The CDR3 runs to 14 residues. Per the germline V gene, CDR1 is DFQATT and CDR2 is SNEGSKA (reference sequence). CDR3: CSARVRGFTGELFF. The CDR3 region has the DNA TGCAGTGCTAGAGTTAGGGGGTTCACCGGGGAGCTGTTTTTT.

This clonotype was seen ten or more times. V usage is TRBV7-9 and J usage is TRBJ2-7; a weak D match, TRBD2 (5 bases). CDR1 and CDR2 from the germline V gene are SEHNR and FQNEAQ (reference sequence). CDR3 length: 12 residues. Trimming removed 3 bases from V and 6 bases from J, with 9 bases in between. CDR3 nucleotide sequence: TGTGCCAGCAGCTTGCCGAGGGCCGAGCAGTACTTC. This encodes CASSLPRAEQYF.

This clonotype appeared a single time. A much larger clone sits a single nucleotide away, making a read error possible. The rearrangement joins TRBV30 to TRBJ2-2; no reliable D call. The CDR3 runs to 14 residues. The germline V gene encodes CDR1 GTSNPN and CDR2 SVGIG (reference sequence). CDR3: CVWSPGGNTGELFF. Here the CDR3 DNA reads TGTGTCTGGAGTCCCGGCGGAAACACCGGGGAGCTGTTTTTT.

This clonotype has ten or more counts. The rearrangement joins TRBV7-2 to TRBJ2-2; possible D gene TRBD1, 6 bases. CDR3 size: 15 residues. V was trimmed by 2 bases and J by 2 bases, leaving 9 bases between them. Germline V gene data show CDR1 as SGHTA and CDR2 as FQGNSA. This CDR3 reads CASSLRDINTGELFF. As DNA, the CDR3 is TGTGCCAGCAGCTTAAGGGACATAAACACCGGGGAGCTGTTTTTT. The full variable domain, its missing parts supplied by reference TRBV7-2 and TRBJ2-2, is GAGVSQSPSNKVTEKGKDVELRCDPISGHTALYWYRQSLGQGLEFLIYFQGNSAPDKSGLPSDRFSAERTGGSVSTLTIQRTQQEDSAVYLCASSLRDINTGELFFGEGSRLTVL.

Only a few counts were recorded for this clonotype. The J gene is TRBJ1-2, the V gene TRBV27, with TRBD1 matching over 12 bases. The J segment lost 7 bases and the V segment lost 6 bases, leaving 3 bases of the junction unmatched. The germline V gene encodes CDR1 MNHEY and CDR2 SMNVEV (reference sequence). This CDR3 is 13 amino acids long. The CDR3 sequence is CASRPGQGAGYTF. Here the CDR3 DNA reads TGTGCCAGCAGGCCGGGACAGGGGGCTGGCTACACCTTC.

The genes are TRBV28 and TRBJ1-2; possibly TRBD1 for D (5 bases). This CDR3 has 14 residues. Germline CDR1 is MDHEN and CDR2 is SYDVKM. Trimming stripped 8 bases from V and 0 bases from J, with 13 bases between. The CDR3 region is CASFGTAPNYGYTF. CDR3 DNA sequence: TGTGCCAGCTTCGGGACGGCTCCTAACTATGGCTACACCTTC.

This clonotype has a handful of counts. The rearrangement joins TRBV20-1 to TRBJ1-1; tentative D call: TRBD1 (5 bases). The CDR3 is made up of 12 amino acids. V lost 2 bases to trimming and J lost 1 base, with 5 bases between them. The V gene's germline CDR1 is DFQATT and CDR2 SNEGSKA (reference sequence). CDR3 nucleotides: TGCAGTGCTAGACAGGGGAACACTGAAGCTTTCTTT. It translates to CSARQGNTEAFF.

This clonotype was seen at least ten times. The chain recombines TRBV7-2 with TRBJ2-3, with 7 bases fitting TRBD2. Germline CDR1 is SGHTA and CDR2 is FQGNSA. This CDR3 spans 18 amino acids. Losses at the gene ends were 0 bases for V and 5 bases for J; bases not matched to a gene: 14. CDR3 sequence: CASSLARRRLASGDTQYF. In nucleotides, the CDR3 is TGTGCCAGCAGCTTAGCGAGGAGGAGACTTGCTAGCGGAGATACGCAGTATTTT.

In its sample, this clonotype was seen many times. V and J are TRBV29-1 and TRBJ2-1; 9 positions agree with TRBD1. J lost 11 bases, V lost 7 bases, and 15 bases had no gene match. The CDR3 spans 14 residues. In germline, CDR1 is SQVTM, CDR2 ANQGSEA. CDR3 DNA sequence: TGCAGCGGAAAAATGGGGGACAGGGTTCGTCAGCAGTTCTTC. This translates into CSGKMGDRVRQQFF.

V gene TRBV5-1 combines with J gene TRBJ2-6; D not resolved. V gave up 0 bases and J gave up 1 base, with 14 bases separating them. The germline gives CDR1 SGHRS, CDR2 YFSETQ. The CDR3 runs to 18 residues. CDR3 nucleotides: TGCGCCAGCAGCTTGGGGTATCTACAGTATTCTGGGGCCAACGTCCTGACTTTC. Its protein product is CASSLGYLQYSGANVLTF.

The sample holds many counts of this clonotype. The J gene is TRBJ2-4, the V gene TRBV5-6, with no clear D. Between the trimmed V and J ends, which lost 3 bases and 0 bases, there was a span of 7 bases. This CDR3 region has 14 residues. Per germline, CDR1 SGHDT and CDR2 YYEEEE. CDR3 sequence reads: CASSWVLAKNIQYF. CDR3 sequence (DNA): TGTGCCAGCAGCTGGGTCTTAGCCAAAAACATTCAGTACTTC.

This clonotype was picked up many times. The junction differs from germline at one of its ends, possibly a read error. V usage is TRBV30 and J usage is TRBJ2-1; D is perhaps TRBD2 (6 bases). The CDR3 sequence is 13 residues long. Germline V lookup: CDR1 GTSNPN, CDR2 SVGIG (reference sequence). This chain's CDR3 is CACSGTSINEQFF. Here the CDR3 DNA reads TGTGCCTGCAGTGGGACTTCCATAAATGAGCAGTTCTTC.

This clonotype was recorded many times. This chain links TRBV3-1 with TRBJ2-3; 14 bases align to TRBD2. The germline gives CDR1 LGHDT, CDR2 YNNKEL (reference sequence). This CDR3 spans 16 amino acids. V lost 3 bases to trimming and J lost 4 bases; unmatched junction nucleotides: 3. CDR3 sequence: CASSHGGLAGADTQYF. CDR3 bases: TGTGCCAGCAGCCACGGGGGACTAGCGGGAGCAGATACGCAGTATTTT.

Here the CDR3 reads CASTFIWNRGVSPLHF. The DNA of the CDR3 is TGTGCCAGCACTTTTATTTGGAACAGGGGGGTTTCACCCCTCCACTTT. The chain employs TRBV28 and TRBJ1-6; 8 bases align to TRBD1. From germline, CDR1 is MDHEN and CDR2 SYDVKM. The length of the CDR3 is 16 residues. Losses at the gene ends were 7 bases for V and 9 bases for J; bases not matched to a gene: 14.

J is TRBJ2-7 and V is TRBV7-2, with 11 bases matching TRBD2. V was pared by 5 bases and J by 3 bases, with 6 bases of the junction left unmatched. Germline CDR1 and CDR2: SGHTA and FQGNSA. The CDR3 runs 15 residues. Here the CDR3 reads CASSPTSGRSYEQYF. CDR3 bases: TGTGCCAGCAGCCCTACTAGCGGGAGAAGCTACGAGCAGTACTTC. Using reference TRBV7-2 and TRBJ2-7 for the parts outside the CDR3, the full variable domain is GAGVSQSPSNKVTEKGKDVELRCDPISGHTALYWYRQSLGQGLEFLIYFQGNSAPDKSGLPSDRFSAERTGGSVSTLTIQRTQQEDSAVYLCASSPTSGRSYEQYFGPGTRLTVT.

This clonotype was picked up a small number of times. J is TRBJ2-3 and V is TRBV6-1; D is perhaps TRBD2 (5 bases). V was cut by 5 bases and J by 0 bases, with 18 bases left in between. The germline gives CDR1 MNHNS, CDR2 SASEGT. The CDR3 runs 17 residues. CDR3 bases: TGTGCCAGCAGTCCCCTACCCCGACTAACTAGCACAGATACGCAGTATTTT. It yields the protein CASSPLPRLTSTDTQYF.

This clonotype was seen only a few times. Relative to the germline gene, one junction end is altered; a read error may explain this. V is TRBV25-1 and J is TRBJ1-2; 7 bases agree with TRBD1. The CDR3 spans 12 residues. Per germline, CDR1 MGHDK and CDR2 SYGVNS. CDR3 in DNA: TGCGGACAGGAGGTTTTTTTGGATGGCTACACCTTC. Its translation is CGQEVFLDGYTF.

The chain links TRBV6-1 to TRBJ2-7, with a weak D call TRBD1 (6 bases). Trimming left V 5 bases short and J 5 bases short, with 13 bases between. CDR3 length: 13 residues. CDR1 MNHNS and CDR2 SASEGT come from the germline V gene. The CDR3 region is CASSQTGRHEQYF. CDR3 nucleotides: TGTGCCAGCAGTCAAACAGGGCGCCACGAGCAGTACTTC.

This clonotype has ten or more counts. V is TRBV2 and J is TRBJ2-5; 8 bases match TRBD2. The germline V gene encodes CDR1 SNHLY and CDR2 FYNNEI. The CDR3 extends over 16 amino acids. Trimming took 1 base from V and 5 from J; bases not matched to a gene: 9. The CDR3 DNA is TGTGCCAGCAGTGAAGGGAGCGGGAGTCGTTTCGAGACCCAGTACTTC. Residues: CASSEGSGSRFETQYF.